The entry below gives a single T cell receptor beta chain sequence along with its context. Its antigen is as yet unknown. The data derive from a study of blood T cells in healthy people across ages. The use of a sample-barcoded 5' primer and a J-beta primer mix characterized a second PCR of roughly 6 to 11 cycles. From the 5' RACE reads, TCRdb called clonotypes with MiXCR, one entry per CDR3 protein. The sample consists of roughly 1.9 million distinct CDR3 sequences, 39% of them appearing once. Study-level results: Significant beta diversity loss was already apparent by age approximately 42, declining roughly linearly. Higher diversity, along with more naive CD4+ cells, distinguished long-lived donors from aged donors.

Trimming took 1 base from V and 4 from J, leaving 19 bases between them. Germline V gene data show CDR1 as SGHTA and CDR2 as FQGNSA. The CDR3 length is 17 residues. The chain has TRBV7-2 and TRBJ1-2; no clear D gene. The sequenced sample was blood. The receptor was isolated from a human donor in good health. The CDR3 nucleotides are TGTGCCAGCAGCTTAGATCAGCCTACCTACAGCCCCTATGGCTACACCTTC. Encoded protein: CASSLDQPTYSPYGYTF.